This T cell receptor beta chain was sequenced in a study of cytomegalovirus exposure and HLA in healthy donors. Study observations and caveats: Confirmation was obtained in vitro that a few CMV-associated chains are specific for CMV antigens.

CDR1 SNHLY and CDR2 FYNNEI come from the germline V gene. Trimming took 5 bases from V and 6 from J, leaving 14 bases between them. CDR3 length: 14 residues. A multiplex PCR was run with 60 Vbeta primers and 13 Jbeta primers. Clones were sequenced by immunoSEQ multiplex PCR, and TCRdb holds only the in-frame ones, with some missing. The sample contains tens of thousands of clones, about 66% of which appear only once. This clone was detected only a few times. The target antigen is unknown. The receptor's source is a man aged 30-40 years in good health and CMV-seronegative. Source material: PBMCs. This rearrangement joins TRBV2 to TRBJ1-5; D is possibly TRBD1 (6 bases). The CDR3 here is CASSTQGKSQPQHF. The CDR3 DNA is TGTGCCAGCAGTACACAGGGAAAGAGTCAGCCCCAGCATTTT.